This TCR beta chain originates from a study of cytomegalovirus exposure and HLA in healthy donors. The CDR3 loop spans 15 amino acids. Trimming cost V 2 bases and J 5 bases; bases outside gene matches: 4. Germline CDR1 and CDR2: MGHRA and YSYEKL. Study observations and caveats: Other equally common chains were less clonally expanded than HLA-associated TCR beta chains, a later analysis showed. Cytomegalovirus association was assigned to about 150 TCR beta chains.

Comment on this clone: Its specificity is unknown.

PCR was performed using 60 Vbeta and 13 Jbeta primers. The table came from immunoSEQ multiplex PCR; TCRdb's copy has only in-frame clones and leaves some out. The data hold around 200,000 clones, with roughly 85% observed a single time. The V and J genes are TRBV4-1 and TRBJ2-1; TRBD2 agrees at 9 bases. This TCR was sampled from a young man in good health and CMV-seronegative. The sequenced material came from PBMCs. CDR3 DNA: TGCGCCAGCAGCCAACTAGCGGGGTCCGACAATGAGCAGTTCTTC. As protein: CASSQLAGSDNEQFF.